Listed below are T cell receptor beta chains from one sample, sequenced in a study of blood T cell repertoires in COVID-19. Libraries were prepared by immunoSEQ multiplex PCR; TCRdb keeps only in-frame clonotypes and omits some of them. The profile shows about 220,000 clones, around 84% of them singletons. The source material was peripheral blood. The receptors derive from an older woman who had recovered from COVID-19. CDR3s include the opening cysteine and the closing phenylalanine or tryptophan. D genes are given only for firm matches. For some rows the clone size is stated as once, few or many, or as a class when expanded; others skip it.

>TRBV9|.|.|TRBJ1-2
CASSAVPTVWGNYGYTF
TGTGCCAGCAGCGCGGTACCGACAGTCTGGGGTAACTATGGCTACACCTTC
>TRBV15|.|.|TRBJ2-1
CATGGFYNEQFF
TGTGCCACCGGAGGTTTCTACAATGAGCAGTTCTTC
>TRBV6-2/TRBV6-3|few|.|TRBJ2-7
CASSPKTEPPYEQYF
TGTGCCAGCAGTCCGAAGACAGAGCCACCCTACGAGCAGTACTTC
>TRBV6-6|.|TRBD1|TRBJ1-2
CASSPQGNGYTF
TGTGCCAGCAGCCCACAGGGGAACGGCTACACCTTC
>TRBV5-1|.|.|TRBJ1-2
CASSSGHSGGYTF
TGCGCCAGCAGCTCGGGACACTCAGGAGGCTACACCTTC
>TRBV6-5|.|.|TRBJ1-5
CASGRDQPQHF
TGTGCCAGCGGGCGGGATCAGCCCCAGCATTTT
>TRBV5-6|once|TRBD2|TRBJ2-1
CASSSGPRTSGGYSDEQFF
TGTGCCAGCAGCTCCGGACCGAGGACTAGCGGGGGCTATTCCGATGAGCAGTTCTTC
>TRBV24-1|.|.|TRBJ2-7
CATSLRRDLLTYEQYF
TGTGCCACCAGTCTGAGGCGGGACCTATTAACCTACGAGCAGTACTTC
>TRBV30|.|.|TRBJ1-2
CAWSVQSGYTF
TGTGCCTGGAGTGTCCAGTCTGGCTACACCTTC
>TRBV6-5|once|TRBD1|TRBJ1-2
CASSSNRGYGYTF
TGTGCCAGCAGTTCGAACAGGGGCTATGGCTACACCTTC
>TRBV7-6|.|TRBD2|TRBJ2-2
CASSLEGGGTGELFF
TGTGCCAGCAGCTTAGAGGGCGGGGGCACCGGGGAGCTGTTTTTT
>TRBV19|.|TRBD2|TRBJ2-7
CASSIRAGDTYEQYF
TGTGCCAGTAGTATTCGAGCGGGGGATACCTACGAGCAGTACTTC
>TRBV3-1/TRBV3-2|once|TRBD2|TRBJ2-5
CASSRRGGLETQYF
TGTGCCAGCAGCCGCCGGGGGGGCCTCGAGACCCAGTACTTC
>TRBV28|few|.|TRBJ1-5
CASSPGSNQPQHF
TGTGCCAGCAGTCCGGGGTCCAATCAGCCCCAGCATTTT
>TRBV5-1|.|.|TRBJ2-7
CASSLNSYEQYF
TGCGCCAGCAGCTTAAACAGCTACGAGCAGTACTTC
>TRBV7-8|.|TRBD2|TRBJ2-3
CASSFGTSGVADTQYF
TGTGCCAGCAGCTTTGGGACTAGCGGGGTGGCAGATACGCAGTATTTT
>TRBV9|.|TRBD2|TRBJ2-5
CASSVESGGVAETQYF
TGTGCCAGCAGCGTAGAGAGCGGGGGGGTCGCGGAGACCCAGTACTTC
>TRBV10-1|.|.|TRBJ2-1
CASSETASKREQFF
TGCGCCAGCAGTGAGACTGCCTCAAAACGTGAGCAGTTCTTC
>TRBV10-3|once|.|TRBJ2-2
CAVGSSRSGTGELFF
TGTGCGGTTGGGTCTTCCCGCTCGGGAACCGGGGAGCTGTTTTTT
>TRBV9|.|TRBD2|TRBJ2-7
CASSVTGLDYEQYF
TGTGCCAGCAGCGTGACGGGACTAGACTACGAGCAGTACTTC
>TRBV11-3|.|.|TRBJ2-2
CASSPRGSGELFF
TGTGCCAGCAGCCCCCGGGGGTCCGGGGAGCTGTTTTTT
>TRBV4-2|.|.|TRBJ1-1
CASSQELMNTEAFF
TGTGCCAGCAGCCAAGAGCTAATGAACACTGAAGCTTTCTTT
>TRBV4-1|once|TRBD1|TRBJ1-6
CASSQDLRQGGNSPLHF
TGCGCCAGCAGCCAAGATCTTCGACAGGGTGGCAATTCACCCCTCCACTTT
>TRBV12-3/TRBV12-4|.|.|TRBJ2-4
CASCGGGDIQYF
TGTGCCAGCTGTGGAGGGGGGGACATTCAGTACTTC
>TRBV7-3|once|TRBD1|TRBJ2-3
CASSFGTGYTDTQYF
TGTGCCAGCAGTTTCGGGACAGGATACACAGATACGCAGTATTTT
>TRBV7-3|.|TRBD1|TRBJ2-2
CASSPRQGSHTGELFF
TGTGCCAGCAGCCCGCGACAGGGGTCTCACACCGGGGAGCTGTTTTTT
>TRBV5-8|.|.|TRBJ1-2
CASSLGQDYGYTF
TGTGCCAGCAGCTTGGGACAGGACTATGGCTACACCTTC
>TRBV15|.|TRBD2|TRBJ2-1
CATSRGGGNEQFF
TGTGCCACCAGCAGGGGCGGGGGAAATGAGCAGTTCTTC
>TRBV2|.|TRBD1|TRBJ2-1
CASSGTGGWNEQFF
TGTGCCAGCAGTGGGACAGGGGGCTGGAATGAGCAGTTCTTC
>TRBV2|.|TRBD1|TRBJ1-4
CASRTGKHTNEKLFF
TGTGCCAGCAGGACAGGGAAGCACACTAATGAAAAACTGTTTTTT
>TRBV4-2|few|TRBD1|TRBJ1-2
CASSRDRGHHYGYTF
TGTGCCAGCAGCCGAGACAGGGGGCATCACTATGGCTACACCTTC
>TRBV6-1|few|.|TRBJ1-4
CASSDTGATNEKLFF
TGTGCCAGCAGTGACACCGGTGCAACTAATGAAAAACTGTTTTTT
>TRBV6-5|many|TRBD1|TRBJ2-5
CASSYSGTGFQETQYF
TGTGCCAGCAGTTACTCCGGGACAGGGTTTCAAGAGACCCAGTACTTC
>TRBV6-1|.|.|TRBJ2-5
CASSDTVGETQYF
TGTGCCAGCAGTGACACAGTAGGAGAGACCCAGTACTTC
>TRBV6-2/TRBV6-3|.|.|TRBJ1-5
CASSYPGNQPQHF
TGTGCCAGCAGTTATCCCGGTAATCAGCCCCAGCATTTT
>TRBV25-1|.|TRBD1|TRBJ1-1
CASSATGGWDSEAFF
TGTGCCAGCAGCGCAACAGGGGGCTGGGATTCTGAAGCTTTCTTT
>TRBV3-1/TRBV3-2|.|.|TRBJ2-7
CASSQGTFSEQYF
TGTGCCAGCAGCCAAGGGACTTTCTCAGAGCAGTACTTC
>TRBV6-6|.|.|TRBJ2-3
CASSYTTDTQYF
TGTGCCAGCAGTTACACTACAGATACGCAGTATTTT
>TRBV27|.|.|TRBJ2-2
CASSLSWAGNTGELFF
TGTGCCAGCAGTTTATCGTGGGCAGGGAACACCGGGGAGCTGTTTTTT
>TRBV5-6|few|.|TRBJ1-5
CASSSTVRNQPQHF
TGTGCCAGCAGCTCGACAGTTCGCAATCAGCCCCAGCATTTT
>TRBV11-1|.|TRBD2|TRBJ2-3
CASRDSSGGDTQYF
TGTGCCAGCAGAGATTCCAGCGGGGGGGATACGCAGTATTTT
>TRBV4-1|.|.|TRBJ1-6
CASSKDLRQSFGGNSPLHF
TGCGCCAGCAGCAAAGACCTACGACAGTCCTTCGGGGGTAATTCACCCCTCCACTTT